The rows below give T cell receptor beta chains drawn from one sample of a study of blood T cell repertoires in COVID-19. Assay: immunoSEQ multiplex PCR; the TCRdb copy retains only in-frame clones and omits some. The sample lists 200,000 to 250,000 clones, approximately 90% occurring once. Sequenced sample: PBMCs or T cells enriched from blood (not recorded which). The receptor set was obtained from a man aged 25-45 years who had recovered from COVID-19. The CDR3 runs from the conserved cysteine through the conserved F or W. The order of the fields is clone size, V gene, D gene, J gene, CDR3 DNA, CDR3 protein. The D gene is left open where the match is weak. Clone size, where shown, is once, few, many, or a class for clones that have expanded.

clone_size: -; v_call: TRBV5-1; d_call: -; j_call: TRBJ2-7; cdr3_nt: TGCGCCAGCAGCTTTGGAAACACAGGACCCTCGGACGAGCAGTACTTC; cdr3_aa: CASSFGNTGPSDEQYF
clone_size: -; v_call: TRBV5-3; d_call: TRBD1; j_call: TRBJ1-5; cdr3_nt: TGTGCCAGAAGCTTAATGGGACAGGGGGCCTCCCCTAATCAGCCCCAGCATTTT; cdr3_aa: CARSLMGQGASPNQPQHF
clone_size: -; v_call: TRBV28; d_call: -; j_call: TRBJ1-4; cdr3_nt: TGTGCCAGCAGCAACCCAGGGGAACCCGGACCTGAAAAACTGTTTTTT; cdr3_aa: CASSNPGEPGPEKLFF
clone_size: -; v_call: TRBV28; d_call: TRBD1; j_call: TRBJ2-7; cdr3_nt: TGTGCCAGCCAAACAGGGACAGTCTACGAGCAGTACTTC; cdr3_aa: CASQTGTVYEQYF
clone_size: -; v_call: TRBV7-6; d_call: -; j_call: TRBJ1-1; cdr3_nt: TGTGCCAGCAGCTTAGGCCCCACAGGGAACACTGAAGCTTTCTTT; cdr3_aa: CASSLGPTGNTEAFF
clone_size: once; v_call: TRBV4-3; d_call: TRBD1; j_call: TRBJ2-2; cdr3_nt: TGCGCCAGCAGCCAAGATAGGGGACAGGTGAACACCGGGGAGCTGTTTTTT; cdr3_aa: CASSQDRGQVNTGELFF
clone_size: -; v_call: TRBV7-6; d_call: -; j_call: TRBJ2-7; cdr3_nt: TGTGCCAGCAGCCCTACCGGGCCCGCAAGCGGCGAGCAGTACTTC; cdr3_aa: CASSPTGPASGEQYF
clone_size: -; v_call: TRBV6-5; d_call: TRBD1; j_call: TRBJ2-7; cdr3_nt: TGTGCCAGCAGTTACTCGGGACAGGGGAGGAACGAGCAGTACTTC; cdr3_aa: CASSYSGQGRNEQYF
clone_size: few; v_call: TRBV2; d_call: TRBD1; j_call: TRBJ1-5; cdr3_nt: TGTGCCAGCAGTAACCAGGGGGCTCTCGGTCAGCCCCAGCATTTT; cdr3_aa: CASSNQGALGQPQHF
clone_size: -; v_call: TRBV18; d_call: TRBD1; j_call: TRBJ1-5; cdr3_nt: TGTGCCAGCTCACCTTCCGGGACAGGGTCGGATCAGCCCCAGCATTTT; cdr3_aa: CASSPSGTGSDQPQHF
clone_size: -; v_call: TRBV27; d_call: -; j_call: TRBJ1-2; cdr3_nt: TGTGCCAGCAGTTTAGCGGGCTTCCCGCGCTACACCTTC; cdr3_aa: CASSLAGFPRYTF
clone_size: -; v_call: TRBV3-1/TRBV3-2; d_call: TRBD1; j_call: TRBJ1-6; cdr3_nt: TGTGCCAGCAGCCAGGCGGGACAGGGGAATTCACCCCTCCACTTT; cdr3_aa: CASSQAGQGNSPLHF
clone_size: -; v_call: TRBV2; d_call: TRBD2; j_call: TRBJ2-3; cdr3_nt: TGTGCCAGCAGGCCGGGACTAGCGGGGTACACAGATACGCAGTATTTT; cdr3_aa: CASRPGLAGYTDTQYF
clone_size: -; v_call: TRBV9; d_call: TRBD2; j_call: TRBJ2-3; cdr3_nt: TGTGCCAGCAGCACCCTAGCGGGGTTTAGCACAGATACGCAGTATTTT; cdr3_aa: CASSTLAGFSTDTQYF
clone_size: -; v_call: TRBV5-4; d_call: -; j_call: TRBJ2-7; cdr3_nt: TGTGCCAGCAGCTACTTCTACGAGCAGTACTTC; cdr3_aa: CASSYFYEQYF
clone_size: -; v_call: TRBV7-3; d_call: -; j_call: TRBJ2-3; cdr3_nt: TGTGCCAGCAGCTTCAGCGGAGGCAGAGATACGCAGTATTTT; cdr3_aa: CASSFSGGRDTQYF
clone_size: -; v_call: TRBV10-3; d_call: TRBD1; j_call: TRBJ1-5; cdr3_nt: TGTGCCATCAGTGAGGACAGGGGAGGCAATCAGCCCCAGCATTTT; cdr3_aa: CAISEDRGGNQPQHF
clone_size: once; v_call: TRBV28; d_call: -; j_call: TRBJ1-5; cdr3_nt: TGTGCCAGCAGTATAAGACTCAGCAATCAGCCCCAGCATTTT; cdr3_aa: CASSIRLSNQPQHF
clone_size: -; v_call: TRBV4-1; d_call: -; j_call: TRBJ2-1; cdr3_nt: TGCGCCAGCAGCCAAGCCGACTTTGGTGAGCAGTTCTTC; cdr3_aa: CASSQADFGEQFF
clone_size: -; v_call: TRBV5-8; d_call: -; j_call: TRBJ2-2; cdr3_nt: TGTGCCAGCAGCCCTATCTTCCATGGCGGGGAGCTGTTTTTT; cdr3_aa: CASSPIFHGGELFF
clone_size: once; v_call: TRBV19; d_call: TRBD1; j_call: TRBJ2-2; cdr3_nt: TGTGCCAGTAGTCAAGGACAGGGATTTACCGGGGAGCTGTTTTTT; cdr3_aa: CASSQGQGFTGELFF
clone_size: -; v_call: TRBV29-1; d_call: TRBD1; j_call: TRBJ1-1; cdr3_nt: TGCAGCGTTGGAAGACAGGGTAGAACTGAAGCTTTCTTT; cdr3_aa: CSVGRQGRTEAFF
clone_size: -; v_call: TRBV10-1; d_call: -; j_call: TRBJ1-2; cdr3_nt: TGCGCCAGCAGGACGACAGTCCCCGAATTCTATGGCTACACCTTC; cdr3_aa: CASRTTVPEFYGYTF
clone_size: many; v_call: TRBV19; d_call: -; j_call: TRBJ1-6; cdr3_nt: TGTGCCAGTAGTCCACTGTTGGAGCTCCCTCTCCACTTT; cdr3_aa: CASSPLLELPLHF
clone_size: -; v_call: TRBV25-1; d_call: -; j_call: TRBJ1-6; cdr3_nt: TGTGCCAGCAGTGGGGGTCCGACAGGTCCCCTCCACTTT; cdr3_aa: CASSGGPTGPLHF
clone_size: once; v_call: TRBV19; d_call: TRBD2; j_call: TRBJ2-1; cdr3_nt: TGTGCCAGTAAAGATCTTGGGACTAGCGGGACCAATGAGCAGTTCTTC; cdr3_aa: CASKDLGTSGTNEQFF
clone_size: -; v_call: TRBV5-4; d_call: TRBD1; j_call: TRBJ1-3; cdr3_nt: TGTGCCAGCAGCCGGGACAGCGGTCAGGTTGGAAACACCATATATTTT; cdr3_aa: CASSRDSGQVGNTIYF
clone_size: -; v_call: TRBV5-1; d_call: TRBD1; j_call: TRBJ2-5; cdr3_nt: TGCGCCAGCAGCTTCGGGGACAGGGTTTCTCAGACCCAGTACTTC; cdr3_aa: CASSFGDRVSQTQYF
clone_size: -; v_call: TRBV28; d_call: -; j_call: TRBJ1-1; cdr3_nt: TGTGCCAGCAGTCTTATAGGGTGGGGCAAGTCCCCTCCCCGTAGCACTGAAGCTTTCTTT; cdr3_aa: CASSLIGWGKSPPRSTEAFF
clone_size: once; v_call: TRBV2; d_call: TRBD2; j_call: TRBJ2-1; cdr3_nt: TGTGCCAGCGGACTAGAAGGGTTGGGTGAGCAGTTCTTC; cdr3_aa: CASGLEGLGEQFF
clone_size: -; v_call: TRBV11-2; d_call: -; j_call: TRBJ2-7; cdr3_nt: TGTGCCAGCAGCTTAGAAAGCGGATCGTCCTACGAGCAGTACTTC; cdr3_aa: CASSLESGSSYEQYF
clone_size: once; v_call: TRBV5-4; d_call: TRBD2; j_call: TRBJ2-2; cdr3_nt: TGTGCCAGCAGCAGGGGGACTAGCGGGGCGAACACCGGGGAGCTGTTTTTT; cdr3_aa: CASSRGTSGANTGELFF
clone_size: -; v_call: TRBV18; d_call: TRBD2; j_call: TRBJ2-5; cdr3_nt: TGTGCCAGCTCACCGCGGTCCTGGACTAGCTTCTGGGAGACCCAGTACTTC; cdr3_aa: CASSPRSWTSFWETQYF
clone_size: -; v_call: TRBV10-1; d_call: -; j_call: TRBJ1-1; cdr3_nt: TGCGCCAGACCCGAGACAAAACGGAACACTGAAGCTTTCTTT; cdr3_aa: CARPETKRNTEAFF
clone_size: -; v_call: TRBV6-5; d_call: -; j_call: TRBJ2-3; cdr3_nt: TGTGCCAGCAGTTACAGAAGCGGATACACAGATACGCAGTATTTT; cdr3_aa: CASSYRSGYTDTQYF
clone_size: -; v_call: TRBV7-9; d_call: TRBD2; j_call: TRBJ2-3; cdr3_nt: TGTGCCAGCTGTAGCGGGAATGGTGGGCGAGATACGCAGTATTTT; cdr3_aa: CASCSGNGGRDTQYF
clone_size: -; v_call: TRBV7-8; d_call: -; j_call: TRBJ2-5; cdr3_nt: TGTGCCAGCAGCATAGGACTGATCCAAGAGACCCAGTACTTC; cdr3_aa: CASSIGLIQETQYF
clone_size: -; v_call: TRBV18; d_call: TRBD1; j_call: TRBJ2-3; cdr3_nt: TGTGCCAGCTCACTGGAGCAGGGGGCGCAGGGTACGCAGTATTTT; cdr3_aa: CASSLEQGAQGTQYF
clone_size: -; v_call: TRBV5-4; d_call: TRBD2; j_call: TRBJ2-1; cdr3_nt: TGTGCCAGCAGCGACTACCGGACTAGCTCCTACAATGAGCAGTTCTTC; cdr3_aa: CASSDYRTSSYNEQFF
clone_size: -; v_call: TRBV6-5; d_call: -; j_call: TRBJ1-1; cdr3_nt: TGTGCCAGCAATCACAGGCAAAACACTGAAGCTTTCTTT; cdr3_aa: CASNHRQNTEAFF
clone_size: -; v_call: TRBV27; d_call: -; j_call: TRBJ2-1; cdr3_nt: TGTGCCAGCAGTTTCGCTGTCCTAGAGGGCATCTACAATGAGCAGTTCTTC; cdr3_aa: CASSFAVLEGIYNEQFF
clone_size: once; v_call: TRBV18; d_call: -; j_call: TRBJ1-5; cdr3_nt: TGTGCCAGCTCACCCGGGATTCCTAATCAGCCCCAGCATTTT; cdr3_aa: CASSPGIPNQPQHF
clone_size: -; v_call: TRBV5-6; d_call: -; j_call: TRBJ2-7; cdr3_nt: TGTGCCAGCAGCTTGGCGGGATCAACTACCTACGAGCAGTACTTC; cdr3_aa: CASSLAGSTTYEQYF
clone_size: -; v_call: TRBV7-5; d_call: -; j_call: TRBJ1-5; cdr3_nt: TGTGCCAGAAGCTTCCAAGGGGTTCAGCCCCAGCATTTT; cdr3_aa: CARSFQGVQPQHF
clone_size: -; v_call: TRBV2; d_call: -; j_call: TRBJ2-7; cdr3_nt: TGTGCCATAACGCCCAGGGTCTCACCCGAGCAGTACTTC; cdr3_aa: CAITPRVSPEQYF
clone_size: once; v_call: TRBV30; d_call: -; j_call: TRBJ1-2; cdr3_nt: TGTGCCTGGCAGTCGGTGGAGATTAACTATGGCTACACCTTC; cdr3_aa: CAWQSVEINYGYTF
clone_size: -; v_call: TRBV27; d_call: TRBD1; j_call: TRBJ1-4; cdr3_nt: TGTGCCAGCAGTTTATCACAGGGGGGAATAAATGAAAAACTGTTTTTT; cdr3_aa: CASSLSQGGINEKLFF
clone_size: -; v_call: TRBV28; d_call: -; j_call: TRBJ1-5; cdr3_nt: TGTGCCAGCTCACCCCGGGGGGTGGGCAATCAGCCCCAGCATTTT; cdr3_aa: CASSPRGVGNQPQHF
clone_size: -; v_call: TRBV19; d_call: -; j_call: TRBJ1-2; cdr3_nt: TGTGCCAGTAGTAATGATGTTGGGCCATTGGGACTGTACTTTGTCTACACCTTC; cdr3_aa: CASSNDVGPLGLYFVYTF
clone_size: -; v_call: TRBV12-3/TRBV12-4; d_call: TRBD2; j_call: TRBJ2-1; cdr3_nt: TGTGCCAGCAGACACGCTAGCGGCGGTGAGCAGTTCTTC; cdr3_aa: CASRHASGGEQFF
clone_size: -; v_call: TRBV18; d_call: -; j_call: TRBJ1-3; cdr3_nt: TGTGCCAGCTCACCGGCCGTGGGGGCCGCCTCTGGAAACACCATATATTTT; cdr3_aa: CASSPAVGAASGNTIYF
clone_size: -; v_call: TRBV10-3; d_call: TRBD2; j_call: TRBJ2-1; cdr3_nt: TGTGCCATCAGTGAGCAAAAAGGACTAGCGGGAAACAATGAGCAGTTCTTC; cdr3_aa: CAISEQKGLAGNNEQFF
clone_size: once; v_call: TRBV21-1; d_call: -; j_call: TRBJ2-7; cdr3_nt: TGTGCCAGCAGCAAAAGGGGACGAAGGGGGCGCGACAAAAAAACACGAAACCCTTACTACGAGCAGTACTTC; cdr3_aa: CASSKRGRRGRDKKTRNPYYEQYF
clone_size: -; v_call: TRBV6-5; d_call: -; j_call: TRBJ1-2; cdr3_nt: TGTGCCAGCAGTTCCCAGTTGGCTAACTATGGCTACACCTTC; cdr3_aa: CASSSQLANYGYTF
clone_size: -; v_call: TRBV7-8; d_call: TRBD1; j_call: TRBJ2-2; cdr3_nt: TGTGCCAGCAGCCCTTGGACAGGAAACACCGGGGAGCTGTTTTTT; cdr3_aa: CASSPWTGNTGELFF
clone_size: once; v_call: TRBV5-5; d_call: -; j_call: TRBJ2-5; cdr3_nt: TGTGCCAGCAGCTTGGCCGGGGTAGAGACCCAGTACTTC; cdr3_aa: CASSLAGVETQYF